The 26 T cell receptor beta chains below were found in one sample sequenced in a study of blood T cell repertoires in COVID-19. The data were produced by immunoSEQ multiplex PCR, yet TCRdb's version contains in-frame clones alone and is incomplete. The profile shows 150,000 to 200,000 clones, approximately 84% of them singletons. The sample consisted of peripheral blood. These receptors originate from a human donor with acute or convalescent COVID-19. The donor label of this sample is uncertain.

This clone was counted only a few times. The chain employs TRBV7-9 and TRBJ2-7; TRBD2 agrees at 9 bases. The germline V gene encodes CDR1 SEHNR and CDR2 FQNEAQ (reference sequence). Unmatched junction bases numbered 2, after V lost 5 bases and J lost 3 bases. This CDR3 is built from 13 residues. The CDR3 sequence: CASSNSGSYEQYF. CDR3 in DNA: TGTGCCAGCAGCAATAGCGGGAGCTACGAGCAGTACTTC.

This chain joins TRBV6-5 and TRBJ2-2; the D is unclear. V lost 0 bases and J lost 4, with 9 bases in between. CDR1 is MNHEY and CDR2 is SVGAGI in the germline V gene. This CDR3 is 15 amino acids long. The CDR3 DNA reads TGTGCCAGCAGTTACTCAGCGCCGGGCACCGGGGAGCTGTTTTTT. Its translation is CASSYSAPGTGELFF.

The chain carries TRBV5-1 and TRBJ2-1; 8 nucleotides line up with TRBD1. Per the germline V gene, CDR1 is SGHRS and CDR2 is YFSETQ. V lost 4 bases, J lost 0 bases, and 3 bases stayed unmatched. The CDR3 is 15 amino acids. CDR3 sequence: CASSRTGNSYNEQFF. CDR3 nucleotides: TGCGCCAGCAGCAGGACAGGGAACTCCTACAATGAGCAGTTCTTC.

This chain joins TRBV7-2 and TRBJ2-2; TRBD2 matches 7 bases. The CDR3 covers 14 residues. Germline V gene lookup returns CDR1 SGHTA and CDR2 FQGNSA. The ends lost 11 bases at V and 0 bases at J; junction bases unmatched: 6. CDR3 residues: CAGGRASNTGELFF. The DNA for the CDR3 is TGTGCCGGAGGGAGGGCCTCGAACACCGGGGAGCTGTTTTTT.

V gene TRBV28 combines with J gene TRBJ1-5; no definite D call. The CDR3 is 14 amino acids. The V end lost 5 bases, the J end lost 7 bases, and 15 bases lay between the germline ends. Germline CDR1 is MDHEN and CDR2 is SYDVKM. The CDR3 is CASSKSAGSQPQHF. Written as DNA, the CDR3 is TGTGCCAGCAGTAAATCGGCAGGCTCCCAGCCCCAGCATTTT.

The chain joins TRBV6-1 to TRBJ2-7; 7 bases fit TRBD1. Germline trimming cut 0 bases from V and 3 bases from J; bases unmatched to any gene: 5. Per the germline V gene, CDR1 is MNHNS and CDR2 is SASEGT. The length of the CDR3 is 15 residues. The CDR3 sequence: CASSEAQDRSYEQYF. The CDR3 nucleotides are TGTGCCAGCAGTGAAGCCCAGGACAGGAGCTACGAGCAGTACTTC.

The chain uses TRBV2 and TRBJ1-6; D unclear. V was pared by 6 bases and J by 0 bases, with 12 bases between. CDR3 size: 16 residues. CDR1 and CDR2 (germline): SNHLY, FYNNEI. The CDR3 nucleotides are TGTGCCAGCAGCTCGGACGGGAGCTCCTATAATTCACCCCTCCACTTT. This encodes CASSSDGSSYNSPLHF.

The V call is TRBV9, the J call TRBJ2-2, with TRBD2 matching over 8 bases. Trimming took 0 bases from V and 0 from J; bases not matched to a gene: 4. There are 17 residues in the CDR3. CDR1 and CDR2 (germline): SGDLS, YYNGEE. CDR3 nucleotide sequence: TGTGCCAGCAGCGTAGGCCCGGGAGGGCCGAACACCGGGGAGCTGTTTTTT. Residues: CASSVGPGGPNTGELFF.

This clone was seen a single time. J is TRBJ2-5 and V is TRBV10-1, with D unclear. The germline V gene encodes CDR1 WNHNN and CDR2 SYGVQD (reference sequence). This CDR3 comprises 13 residues. The ends were cut back, 6 bases at V and 5 bases at J, with 13 bases in the middle. The CDR3 region has the DNA TGCGCCAGCAGACAATCAGGTCACGAGACCCAGTACTTC. Encoded protein: CASRQSGHETQYF.

A note on this clone: This same CDR3 is encoded by further DNA sequences in the sample. CDR3 region: CASSSQQNTEAFF. CDR3 in DNA: TGTGCCAGCAGCTCACAGCAGAACACTGAAGCTTTCTTT. The genes are TRBV7-3 and TRBJ1-1; D not resolved. V lost 4 bases, J lost 1 base, and 7 bases lay in between. Germline values: CDR1 SGHTA, CDR2 FQGTGA. There are 13 residues in the CDR3.

This clone turned up a few times. The chain joins TRBV4-1 to TRBJ1-5, with TRBD1 as a possible D gene (5 bases). Germline V gene sequence: CDR1 MGHRA, CDR2 YSYEKL. The CDR3 is 16 residues long. V shed 1 base and J shed 3 bases, with 13 bases lying between them. In DNA, the CDR3 is TGCGCCAGCAGCCAAGGACAGCCATCGGTCAATCAGCCCCAGCATTTT. It is translated as CASSQGQPSVNQPQHF.

This clone was detected once. The chain uses TRBV29-1 and TRBJ1-1; no firm D call. The V gene lost 7 bases and the J gene lost 1 base, with 4 bases spanning the gap. This CDR3 spans 10 amino acids. Germline V gene sequence: CDR1 SQVTM, CDR2 ANQGSEA. This CDR3 is CSAGNTEAFF. CDR3 sequence (DNA): TGCAGCGCCGGGAACACTGAAGCTTTCTTT.

The V call is TRBV28, the J call TRBJ2-1; no reliable D call. Trimming shortened V by 6 bases and J by 3 bases, and 3 bases separated the two germline ends. This CDR3 has 11 amino acids. Germline values: CDR1 MDHEN, CDR2 SYDVKM. The CDR3 DNA reads TGTGCCAGCAGCCTCTACAATGAGCAGTTCTTC. Its protein is CASSLYNEQFF. Filled out from reference TRBV28 and TRBJ2-1, the complete variable domain reads DVKVTQSSRYLVKRTGEKVFLECVQDMDHENMFWYRQDPGLGLRLIYFSYDVKMKEKGDIPEGYSVSREKKERFSLILESASTNQTSMYLCASSLYNEQFFGPGTRLTVL.

The V and J genes are TRBV29-1 and TRBJ2-7; TRBD1 aligns across 10 bases. Germline-derived CDR1 and CDR2 are SQVTM and ANQGSEA. There are 13 residues in the CDR3. With V trimmed by 7 bases and J by 4 bases, 7 bases remained unmatched. DNA for the CDR3: TGCAGCGCCCGACAGGGGGCGCCTTACGAGCAGTACTTC. It codes for CSARQGAPYEQYF.

The chain combines TRBV7-6 with TRBJ1-5; D is unresolved. The CDR3 runs to 14 residues. Germline lookup yields CDR1 SGHVS and CDR2 FNYEAQ. V gave up 1 base and J gave up 7 bases, with 11 bases separating them. The CDR3 bases are TGTGCCAGCAGCTTAGGGAGGGTTGGGCAGCCCCAGCATTTT. It is translated as CASSLGRVGQPQHF.

The chain is built from TRBV4-1 and TRBJ2-7; TRBD2 aligns across 16 bases. V shed 1 base, J shed 6 bases, and the junction held 9 bases outside the gene matches. The CDR3 contains 18 residues. CDR1 and CDR2 from the germline V gene are MGHRA and YSYEKL. For the CDR3, the DNA is TGCGCCAGCAGCCAAGCCGGGACTAGCGGGAGGGGTCAGGGCGAGCAGTACTTC. It encodes CASSQAGTSGRGQGEQYF.

The chain joins TRBV9 to TRBJ1-4, with D maybe TRBD1 (6 bases). Germline CDR1 SGDLS, CDR2 YYNGEE. Trimming cost V 0 bases and J 7 bases, with 10 bases left between them. This CDR3 comprises 14 residues. The CDR3 protein is CASSVAQGGEKLFF. CDR3 DNA sequence: TGTGCCAGCAGCGTAGCACAAGGGGGTGAAAAACTGTTTTTT.

The chain is built from TRBV14 and TRBJ1-4; no definite D call. Trimming pared 3 bases from V and 5 bases from J, leaving 7 bases between. From germline, CDR1 is SGHDN and CDR2 FVKESK. There are 13 residues in the CDR3. DNA for the CDR3: TGTGCCAGCAGCCAGGCCGGGAATGAAAAACTGTTTTTT. Its protein product is CASSQAGNEKLFF.

This clone was observed a single time. This chain's CDR3 is CACGLDRGNTEAFF. The CDR3 DNA is TGTGCCTGCGGGCTGGACAGGGGAAACACTGAAGCTTTCTTT. This chain links TRBV7-9 with TRBJ1-1, with 9 bases that match TRBD1. V dropped 11 bases and J dropped 2; count of bases not matched to a gene: 9. From germline, CDR1 is SEHNR and CDR2 FQNEAQ (reference sequence). This CDR3 has 14 residues.

The chain links TRBV27 to TRBJ1-1, with D possibly being TRBD1 (6 bases). Germline V lookup: CDR1 MNHEY, CDR2 SMNVEV (reference sequence). V lost 2 bases and J 1 base, leaving 8 bases between the germline ends. This CDR3 spans 14 amino acids. CDR3 bases: TGTGCCAGCAGTTTAGGGGGCCGGAACACTGAAGCTTTCTTT. Its translation: CASSLGGRNTEAFF.

The V call is TRBV12-3 or TRBV12-4, the J call TRBJ2-2; the match to TRBD1 covers 9 bases. Unmatched junction bases numbered 3, after V lost 7 bases and J lost 6 bases. The CDR3 has 13 residues. CDR3 coding DNA: TGTGCCAGCAATCGGGACAGGGCCGGGGAGCTGTTTTTT. This encodes CASNRDRAGELFF.

In this sample, this clone turned up a few times. The rearrangement uses TRBV27 and TRBJ1-2, with 7 bases identical to TRBD1. The CDR3 runs 14 residues. Trimming removed 6 bases from V and 4 bases from J; junction bases left unmatched: 8. Looked up from germline, CDR1 is MNHEY and CDR2 is SMNVEV (reference sequence). In nucleotides, the CDR3 is TGTGCCAGCAGCCCCCGCGCAGGGGGCTATGGCTACACCTTC. Translating gives CASSPRAGGYGYTF.

The rearrangement links TRBV7-2 to TRBJ2-7, with 10 bases lining up with TRBD1. With V trimmed by 5 bases and J by 6 bases, 7 bases remained unmatched. The CDR3 consists of 14 residues. Looked up from germline, CDR1 is SGHTA and CDR2 is FQGNSA. The CDR3: CASSLGQGKAEQYF. CDR3 nucleotide sequence: TGTGCCAGCAGCCTGGGACAGGGGAAGGCCGAGCAGTACTTC. The full variable domain, its missing parts supplied by reference TRBV7-2 and TRBJ2-7, is GAGVSQSPSNKVTEKGKDVELRCDPISGHTALYWYRQSLGQGLEFLIYFQGNSAPDKSGLPSDRFSAERTGGSVSTLTIQRTQQEDSAVYLCASSLGQGKAEQYFGPGTRLTVT.

V and J are TRBV11-2 and TRBJ2-7; no definite D call. V was pared by 1 base and J by 9 bases, with 10 bases between. This CDR3 is 12 amino acids long. Per germline, CDR1 SGHAT and CDR2 FQNNGV. The CDR3 DNA sequence: TGTGCCAGCAGCTTAGGGCCTCCGCCGCAGTACTTC. This encodes CASSLGPPPQYF.

About this clone itself: This CDR3 is also generated by other DNA sequences in the sample. The chain's CDR3 is CASSLAGGPYEQYF. The DNA for the CDR3 is TGTGCCAGCAGCTTAGCGGGAGGGCCCTACGAGCAGTACTTC. The chain links TRBV7-2 to TRBJ2-7, with TRBD2 matching 7 bases. Trimming removed 0 bases from V and 2 bases from J; junction bases left unmatched: 1. The CDR3 is 14 amino acids. The germline V gene encodes CDR1 SGHTA and CDR2 FQGNSA.

This clone was found a few times. CDR3 region: CASSEYRGWGGTEAFF. CDR3 nucleotide sequence: TGTGCCAGCAGTGAATATAGGGGCTGGGGTGGGACTGAAGCTTTCTTT. V gene TRBV25-1 combines with J gene TRBJ1-1; a weak D match, TRBD1 (5 bases). V gave up 0 bases and J gave up 5 bases, with 16 bases separating them. This CDR3 comprises 16 residues. The V gene's germline CDR1 is MGHDK and CDR2 SYGVNS.